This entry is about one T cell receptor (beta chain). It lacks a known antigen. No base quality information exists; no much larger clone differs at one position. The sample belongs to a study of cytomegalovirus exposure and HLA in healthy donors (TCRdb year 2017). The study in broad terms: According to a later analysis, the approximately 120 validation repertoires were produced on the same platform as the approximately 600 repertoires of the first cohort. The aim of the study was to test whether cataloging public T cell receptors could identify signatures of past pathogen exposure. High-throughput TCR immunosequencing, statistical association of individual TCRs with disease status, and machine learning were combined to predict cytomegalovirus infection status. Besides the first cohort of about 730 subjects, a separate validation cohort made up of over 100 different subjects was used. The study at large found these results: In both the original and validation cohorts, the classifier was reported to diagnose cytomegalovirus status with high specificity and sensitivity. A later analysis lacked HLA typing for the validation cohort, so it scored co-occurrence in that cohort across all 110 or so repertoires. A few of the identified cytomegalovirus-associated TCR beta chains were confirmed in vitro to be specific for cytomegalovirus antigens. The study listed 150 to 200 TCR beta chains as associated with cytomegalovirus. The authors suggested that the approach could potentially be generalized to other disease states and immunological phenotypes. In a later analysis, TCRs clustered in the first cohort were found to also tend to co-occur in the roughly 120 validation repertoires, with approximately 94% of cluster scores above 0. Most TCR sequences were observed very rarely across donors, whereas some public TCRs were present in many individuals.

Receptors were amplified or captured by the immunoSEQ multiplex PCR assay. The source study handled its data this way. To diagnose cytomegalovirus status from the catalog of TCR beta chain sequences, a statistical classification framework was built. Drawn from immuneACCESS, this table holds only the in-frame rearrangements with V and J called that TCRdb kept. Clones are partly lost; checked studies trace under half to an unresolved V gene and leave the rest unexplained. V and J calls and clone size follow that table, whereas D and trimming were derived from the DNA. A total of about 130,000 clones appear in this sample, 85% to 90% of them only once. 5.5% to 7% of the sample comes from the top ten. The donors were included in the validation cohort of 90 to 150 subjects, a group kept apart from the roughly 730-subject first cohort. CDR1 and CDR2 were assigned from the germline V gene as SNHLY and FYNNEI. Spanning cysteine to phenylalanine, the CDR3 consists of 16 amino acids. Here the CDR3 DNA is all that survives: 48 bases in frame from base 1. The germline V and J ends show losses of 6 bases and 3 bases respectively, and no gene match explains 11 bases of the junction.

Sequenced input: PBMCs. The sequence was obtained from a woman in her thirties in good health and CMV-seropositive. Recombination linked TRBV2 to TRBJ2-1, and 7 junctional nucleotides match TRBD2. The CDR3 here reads CASSNPVAGHYNEQFF. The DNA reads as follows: TGTGCCAGCAGCAACCCCGTAGCGGGTCACTACAATGAGCAGTTCTTC.